This T cell receptor beta chain was recovered during a study of T cells after yellow fever vaccination. Background on the study: The fractions with low cell numbers were processed using SMART-Seq v4 Ultra Low Input. Regarding the study as a whole: Post-booster samples contained most primary-vaccination clones (approximately 96% CD4, about 90% CD8). The secondary response showed a weaker magnitude and a faster peak, day 5 versus 15. Abundant contaminating clonotypes from the bulk population could appear in FACS-sorted repertoires.

MiXCR was run by TCRdb on the 5' RACE reads, yielding one entry per CDR3 protein. The table has 500,000 to 650,000 distinct CDR3 sequences, roughly 12% seen once; the top ten hold 14% to 15%. V lost 0 bases and J lost 6, with 6 bases in between. The CDR3 extends over 12 amino acids. Germline V gene data show CDR1 as SGHDT and CDR2 as YYEEEE. There are a few counts of this clonotype. Its antigen remains unknown. The source of this sequence is a man aged 30-40 years who received the YFV17D yellow fever vaccine. The chain joins TRBV5-6 to TRBJ1-2; D gene unclear. Here the sequenced sample was PBMCs, taken on the day of the yellow fever booster vaccination. Written as DNA, the CDR3 is TGTGCCAGCAGCTTGGTATGGGATGGCTACACCTTC. Amino acids: CASSLVWDGYTF.